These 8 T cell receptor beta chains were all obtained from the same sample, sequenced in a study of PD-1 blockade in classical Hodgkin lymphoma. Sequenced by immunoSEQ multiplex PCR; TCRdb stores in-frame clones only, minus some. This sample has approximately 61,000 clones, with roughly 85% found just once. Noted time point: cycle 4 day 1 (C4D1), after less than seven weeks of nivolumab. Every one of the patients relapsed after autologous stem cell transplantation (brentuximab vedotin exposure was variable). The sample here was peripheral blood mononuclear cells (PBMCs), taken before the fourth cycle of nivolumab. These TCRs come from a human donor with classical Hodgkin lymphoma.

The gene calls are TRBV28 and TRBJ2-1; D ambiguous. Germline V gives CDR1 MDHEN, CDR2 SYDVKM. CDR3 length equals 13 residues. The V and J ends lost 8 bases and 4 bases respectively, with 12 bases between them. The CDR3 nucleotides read TGTGCCAGCTCCCCCCGCGAGTACAATGAGCAGTTCTTC. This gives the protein CASSPREYNEQFF.

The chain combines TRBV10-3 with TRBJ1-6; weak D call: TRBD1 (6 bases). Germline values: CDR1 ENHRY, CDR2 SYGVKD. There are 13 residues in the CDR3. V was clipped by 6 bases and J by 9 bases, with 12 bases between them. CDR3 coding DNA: TGTGCCATCAGGGATACAGGGATTTCACCCCTCCACTTT. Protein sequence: CAIRDTGISPLHF.

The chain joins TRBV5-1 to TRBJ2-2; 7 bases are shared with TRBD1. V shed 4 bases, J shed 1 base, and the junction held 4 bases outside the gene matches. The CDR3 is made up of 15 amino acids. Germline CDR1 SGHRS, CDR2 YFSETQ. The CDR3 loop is CASSTTGLNTGELFF. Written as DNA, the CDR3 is TGCGCCAGCAGCACGACAGGGCTGAACACCGGGGAGCTGTTTTTT.

DNA of the CDR3: TGTGCCAGCAGTTCACCGGGACTAGCGGGCCTCACCTACGAGCAGTACTTC. Its translation: CASSSPGLAGLTYEQYF. The chain couples TRBV27 to TRBJ2-7; 12 bases agree with TRBD2. This CDR3 region has 17 residues. The germline V gene encodes CDR1 MNHEY and CDR2 SMNVEV (reference sequence). V was pared by 4 bases and J by 2 bases, with 9 bases of the junction left unmatched.

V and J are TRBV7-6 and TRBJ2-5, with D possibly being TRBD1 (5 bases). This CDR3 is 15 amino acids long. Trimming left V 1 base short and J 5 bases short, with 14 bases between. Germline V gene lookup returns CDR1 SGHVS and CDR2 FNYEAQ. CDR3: CASSLVQGDGETQYF. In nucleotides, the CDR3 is TGTGCCAGCAGCTTAGTCCAGGGTGACGGGGAGACCCAGTACTTC.

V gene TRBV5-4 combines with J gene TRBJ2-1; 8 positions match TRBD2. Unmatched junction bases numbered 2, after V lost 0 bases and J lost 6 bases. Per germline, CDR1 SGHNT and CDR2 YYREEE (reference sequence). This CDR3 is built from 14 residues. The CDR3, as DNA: TGTGCCAGCAGCTTGGAACGGGGGGGCAATGAGCAGTTCTTC. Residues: CASSLERGGNEQFF.

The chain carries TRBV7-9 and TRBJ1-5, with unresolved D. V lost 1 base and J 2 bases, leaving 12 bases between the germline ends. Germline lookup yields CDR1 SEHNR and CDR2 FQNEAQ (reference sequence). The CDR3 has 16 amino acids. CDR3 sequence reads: CASSLDGPRGNQPQHF. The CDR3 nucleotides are TGTGCCAGCAGCTTAGATGGACCACGGGGCAATCAGCCCCAGCATTTT.

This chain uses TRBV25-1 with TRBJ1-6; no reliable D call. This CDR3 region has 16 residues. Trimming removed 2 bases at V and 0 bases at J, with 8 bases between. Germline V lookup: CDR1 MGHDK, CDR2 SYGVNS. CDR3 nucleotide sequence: TGTGCCAGCAGTGAAGACGGAAGCTCCTATAATTCACCCCTCCACTTT. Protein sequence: CASSEDGSSYNSPLHF.